This TCR beta chain was found in a study of blood T cell repertoires in COVID-19. Only in-frame clones appear in the TCRdb table, and some are missing; sequencing was by immunoSEQ multiplex PCR. The data show approximately 280,000 clones, 75% to 95% seen once. This clone has only a few counts. Germline CDR1 SGHDT, CDR2 YYEEEE. This CDR3 has 14 residues. V lost 6 bases, J lost 7 bases, and 19 bases lay in between. Source material: peripheral blood. This sequence originates from a woman between 25 and 40 years old with COVID-19, enrolled during active disease. This chain connects TRBV5-6 to TRBJ1-2, with D maybe TRBD1 (5 bases). CDR3 sequence (DNA): TGTGCCAGCACCGAATTCACCAGGGTGGGTGGCTACACCTTC. It yields the protein CASTEFTRVGGYTF.